The present T cell receptor beta chain was sequenced within a study of T cell repertoires in cytomegalovirus infection. TCRdb independently ran MiXCR on the reads; one entry per CDR3 protein. This sample yields around 120,000 distinct CDR3 sequences, of which over 40% are seen a single time; about three quarters belongs to the top ten. Germline V gene data show CDR1 as SGHRS and CDR2 as YFSETQ. The length of the CDR3 is 15 residues. V was cut by 4 bases and J by 4 bases, with 16 bases left in between. This clonotype turned up a few times. As yet, its antigen is unknown. The sample was CD8+ T cells from cultured PBMCs, taken from culture after CMV antigen stimulation. This clonotype originated in a human donor in good health (CMV status not recorded). Some clones in this sample may be carry-over from other donors' samples. V gene TRBV5-1 combines with J gene TRBJ2-3, with D tentatively TRBD2 (5 bases). The CDR3 here is CASSPIINSADTQYF. As DNA, the CDR3 is TGCGCCAGCAGCCCCATTATCAATAGCGCAGATACGCAGTATTTT.